The present T cell receptor beta chain was sequenced within a study of CD4 T cell repertoires in COVID-19 (dated by TCRdb to the early 2020s). Study-level background: To analyze cross-reactivity, the CFSE-low cells were expanded with IL-2 for over eight days and then labeled again and restimulated with spike proteins from other coronaviruses. The study characterized naturally processed CD4+ T cell responses to SARS-CoV-2 spike and nucleoprotein in COVID-19-recovered individuals, using TCR Vbeta sequencing to assess clonal composition. In a few recovered individuals, the researchers analyzed the TCR Vbeta repertoire of SARS-CoV-2-reactive T cells at the subset level.

This clone was observed a handful of times. Its cognate antigen has yet to be identified. The sample holds no much larger clone one base away, and base qualities are not on file. Library construction relied on the immunoSEQ multiplex PCR assay. Per the source publication's procedure: Repertoire overlap between subsets was quantified using the Chao-Jaccard similarity index and counts of shared clonotypes. This is the immuneACCESS table as TCRdb keeps it, with only in-frame sequences that have V and J called. A part of the clones is gone; compared with another copy, unresolved V genes explain less than half, and the rest is unexplained. That table gives V, J and clone size, and the DNA gave D and trimming. Counted in this sample were some 71,000 clones; about four fifths of them appeared once. Over 0.45% of the sample comes from the top ten. From its cysteine to its phenylalanine, the CDR3 spans 16 amino acids. The entry retains the CDR3 DNA only, 48 bases that are in frame from base 1. The V and J ends are trimmed by 0 bases and 4 bases, leaving 16 bases between them. Taken from the germline V gene, the CDR1 and CDR2 loops are SGHRS and YFSETQ.

Broad study findings and their caveats: Between about 6 and 25% of SARS-CoV-2 clonotypes were also found in SARS-CoV and/or HKU1 spike-stimulated secondary cultures, consistent with cross-reactivity. Several of the most expanded SARS-CoV-2-reactive clonotypes were found to be shared between two or all three memory subsets, suggesting intraclonal diversification.

The intended sense of this specimen's time point label: sample from a COVID-19-recovered individual after infection. The donors were patients who had gone through COVID-19 ranging from mild to severe and had recovered. Uncultured memory T cell samples were sequenced directly after ex vivo isolation. From peripheral blood mononuclear cells, the researchers isolated CD4+ total memory, central memory, effector memory and circulating T follicular helper cells. Sequencing was performed on CD4+ T cells from peripheral blood, taken after recovery from COVID-19. The chain is encoded by TRBV5-1 joined to TRBJ2-5; a weak D assignment points to TRBD2 (5 bases agree). The TCR originated in a human donor who had COVID-19. Here the CDR3 is given as CASSLAASIVRETQYF. The DNA is as follows: TGCGCCAGCAGCTTGGCGGCTAGCATAGTTCGAGAGACCCAGTACTTC.